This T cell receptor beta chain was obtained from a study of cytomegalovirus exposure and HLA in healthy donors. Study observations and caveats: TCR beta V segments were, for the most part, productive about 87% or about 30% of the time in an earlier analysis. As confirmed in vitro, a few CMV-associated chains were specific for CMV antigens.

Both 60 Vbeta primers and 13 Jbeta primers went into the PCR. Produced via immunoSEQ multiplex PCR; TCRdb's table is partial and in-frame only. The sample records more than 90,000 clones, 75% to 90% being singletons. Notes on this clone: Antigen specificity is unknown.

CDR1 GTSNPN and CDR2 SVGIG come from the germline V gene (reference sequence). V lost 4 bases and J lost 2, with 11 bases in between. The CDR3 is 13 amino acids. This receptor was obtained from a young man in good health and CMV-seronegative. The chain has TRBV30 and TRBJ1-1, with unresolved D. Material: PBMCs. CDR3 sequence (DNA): TGTGCCTGGAACCCTAACCTAAACACTGAAGCTTTCTTT. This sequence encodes CAWNPNLNTEAFF. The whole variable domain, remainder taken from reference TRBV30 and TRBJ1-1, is SQTIHQWPATLVQPVGSPLSLECTVEGTSNPNLYWYRQAAGRGLQLLFYSVGIGQISSEVPQNLSASRPQDRQFILSSKKLLLSDSGFYLCAWNPNLNTEAFFGQGTRLTVV.